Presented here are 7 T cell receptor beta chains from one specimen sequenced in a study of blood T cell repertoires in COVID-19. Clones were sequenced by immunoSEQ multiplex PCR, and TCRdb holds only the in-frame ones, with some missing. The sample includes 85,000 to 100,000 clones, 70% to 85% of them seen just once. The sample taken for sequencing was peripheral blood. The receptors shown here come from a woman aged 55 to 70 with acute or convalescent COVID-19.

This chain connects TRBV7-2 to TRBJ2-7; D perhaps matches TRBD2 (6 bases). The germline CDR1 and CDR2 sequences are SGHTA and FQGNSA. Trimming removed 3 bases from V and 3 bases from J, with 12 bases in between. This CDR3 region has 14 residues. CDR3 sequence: CASSLTRSLYEQYF. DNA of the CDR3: TGTGCCAGCAGCTTGACTAGGTCCCTCTACGAGCAGTACTTC.

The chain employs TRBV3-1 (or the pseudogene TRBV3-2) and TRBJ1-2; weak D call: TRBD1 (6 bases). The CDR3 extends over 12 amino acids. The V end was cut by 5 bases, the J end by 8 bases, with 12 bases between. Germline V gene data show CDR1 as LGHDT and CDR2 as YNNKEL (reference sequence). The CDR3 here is CASSAGGDGYTF. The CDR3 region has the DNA TGTGCCAGCAGCGCGGGGGGCGACGGCTACACCTTC.

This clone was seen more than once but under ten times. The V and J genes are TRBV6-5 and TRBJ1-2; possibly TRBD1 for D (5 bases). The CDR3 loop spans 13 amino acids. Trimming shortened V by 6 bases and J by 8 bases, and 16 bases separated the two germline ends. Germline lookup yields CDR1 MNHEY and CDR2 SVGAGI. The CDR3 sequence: CASRWGGSSGYTF. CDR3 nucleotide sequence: TGTGCCAGCAGATGGGGGGGTAGCAGCGGCTACACCTTC.

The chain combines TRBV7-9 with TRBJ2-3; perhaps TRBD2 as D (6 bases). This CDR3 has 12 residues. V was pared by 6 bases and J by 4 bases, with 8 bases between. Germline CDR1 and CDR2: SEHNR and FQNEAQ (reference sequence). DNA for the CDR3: TGTGCCAGCAGAGGGGAGGCAGATACGCAGTATTTT. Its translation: CASRGEADTQYF.

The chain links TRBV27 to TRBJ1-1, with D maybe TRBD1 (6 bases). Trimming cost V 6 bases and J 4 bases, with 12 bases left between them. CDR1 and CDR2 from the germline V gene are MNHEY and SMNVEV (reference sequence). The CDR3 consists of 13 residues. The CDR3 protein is CASSPGVGTEAFF. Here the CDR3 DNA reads TGTGCCAGCAGCCCAGGGGTGGGCACTGAAGCTTTCTTT.

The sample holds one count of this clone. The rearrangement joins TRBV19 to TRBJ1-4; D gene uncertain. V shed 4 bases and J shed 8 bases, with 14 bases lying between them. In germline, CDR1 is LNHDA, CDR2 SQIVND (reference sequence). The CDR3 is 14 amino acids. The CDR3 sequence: CASSTTWSPEKLFF. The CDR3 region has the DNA TGTGCCAGTAGTACCACTTGGTCCCCAGAAAAACTGTTTTTT.

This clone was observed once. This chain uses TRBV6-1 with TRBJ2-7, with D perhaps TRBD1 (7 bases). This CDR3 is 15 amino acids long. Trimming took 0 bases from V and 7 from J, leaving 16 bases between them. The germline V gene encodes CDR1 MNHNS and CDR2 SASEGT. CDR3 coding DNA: TGTGCCAGCAGTGAAGCCGCGGGACAGCGCAGGGAGCAGTACTTC. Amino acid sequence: CASSEAAGQRREQYF.